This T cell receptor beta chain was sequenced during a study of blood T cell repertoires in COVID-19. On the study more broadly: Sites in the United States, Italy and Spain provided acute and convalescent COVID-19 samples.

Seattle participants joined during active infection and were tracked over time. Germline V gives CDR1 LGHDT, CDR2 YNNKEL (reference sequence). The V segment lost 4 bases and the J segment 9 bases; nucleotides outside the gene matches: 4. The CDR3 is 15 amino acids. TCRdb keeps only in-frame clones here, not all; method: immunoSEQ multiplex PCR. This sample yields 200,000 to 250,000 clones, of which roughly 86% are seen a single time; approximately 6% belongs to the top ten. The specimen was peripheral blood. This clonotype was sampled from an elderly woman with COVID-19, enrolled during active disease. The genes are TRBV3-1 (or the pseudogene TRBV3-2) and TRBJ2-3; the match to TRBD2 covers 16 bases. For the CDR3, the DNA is TGTGCCAGCAGCCCGGGACTAGCGGGGGGGGTGACGCAGTATTTT. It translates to CASSPGLAGGVTQYF.